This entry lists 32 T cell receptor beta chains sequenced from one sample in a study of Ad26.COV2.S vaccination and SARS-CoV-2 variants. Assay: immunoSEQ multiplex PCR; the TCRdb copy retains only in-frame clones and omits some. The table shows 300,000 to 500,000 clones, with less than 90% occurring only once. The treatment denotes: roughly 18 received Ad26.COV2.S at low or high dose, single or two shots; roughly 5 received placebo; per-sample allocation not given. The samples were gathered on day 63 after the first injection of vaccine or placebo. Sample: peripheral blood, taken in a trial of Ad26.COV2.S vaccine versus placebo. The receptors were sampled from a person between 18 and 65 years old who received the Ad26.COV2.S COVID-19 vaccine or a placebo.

This CDR3 is CASSDGQDGTEAFF. The CDR3 nucleotides read TGTGCCAGCAGCGACGGACAAGACGGCACTGAAGCTTTCTTT. J is TRBJ1-1 and V is TRBV5-6; maybe TRBD1 (5 bases). CDR1 and CDR2 from the germline V gene are SGHDT and YYEEEE. The CDR3 is 14 residues long. V lost 4 bases and J lost 4, with 14 bases in between.

CDR3 DNA: TGTGCCAGCGGTTCGGGCAATTCACCCCTCCACTTT. It specifies CASGSGNSPLHF. The chain combines TRBV7-2 with TRBJ1-6; D uncertain. V dropped 8 bases and J dropped 7 bases, with 9 bases sitting between them. Per germline, CDR1 SGHTA and CDR2 FQGNSA. This CDR3 has 12 residues.

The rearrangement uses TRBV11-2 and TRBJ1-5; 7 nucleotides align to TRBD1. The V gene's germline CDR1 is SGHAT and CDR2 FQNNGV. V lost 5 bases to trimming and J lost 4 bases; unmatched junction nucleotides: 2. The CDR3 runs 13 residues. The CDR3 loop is CASSIRGNQPQHF. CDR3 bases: TGTGCCAGCAGCATCAGGGGGAATCAGCCCCAGCATTTT.

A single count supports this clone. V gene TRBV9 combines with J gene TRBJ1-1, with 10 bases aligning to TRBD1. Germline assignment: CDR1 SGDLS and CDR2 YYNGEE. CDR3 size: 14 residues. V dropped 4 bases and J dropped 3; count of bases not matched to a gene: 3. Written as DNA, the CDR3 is TGTGCCAGCAGCAAAGGGACAGGGGACACTGAAGCTTTCTTT. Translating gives CASSKGTGDTEAFF. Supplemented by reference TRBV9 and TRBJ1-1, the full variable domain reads DSGVTQTPKHLITATGQRVTLRCSPRSGDLSVYWYQQSLDQGLQFLIQYYNGEERAKGNILERFSAQQFPDLHSELNLSSLELGDSALYFCASSKGTGDTEAFFGQGTRLTVV.

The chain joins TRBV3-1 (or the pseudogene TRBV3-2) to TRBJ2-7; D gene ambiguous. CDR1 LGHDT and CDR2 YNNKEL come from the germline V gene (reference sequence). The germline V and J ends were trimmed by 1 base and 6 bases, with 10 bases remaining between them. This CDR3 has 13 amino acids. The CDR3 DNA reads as TGTGCCAGCAGCCAAGGCCCAACCGGCGAGCAGTACTTC. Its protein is CASSQGPTGEQYF.

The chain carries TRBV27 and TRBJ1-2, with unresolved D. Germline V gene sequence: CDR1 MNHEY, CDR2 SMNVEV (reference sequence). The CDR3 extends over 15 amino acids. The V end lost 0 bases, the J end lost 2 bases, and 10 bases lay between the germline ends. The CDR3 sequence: CASSLSDPGNYGYTF. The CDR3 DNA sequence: TGTGCCAGCAGTTTATCAGACCCGGGAAACTATGGCTACACCTTC.

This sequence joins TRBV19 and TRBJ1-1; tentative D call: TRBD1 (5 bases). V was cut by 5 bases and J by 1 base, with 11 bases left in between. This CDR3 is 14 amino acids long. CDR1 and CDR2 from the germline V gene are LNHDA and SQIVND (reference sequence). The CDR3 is CASSSAGRNTEAFF. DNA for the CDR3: TGTGCCAGTAGTTCTGCAGGGAGGAACACTGAAGCTTTCTTT. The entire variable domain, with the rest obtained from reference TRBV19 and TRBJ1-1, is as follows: DGGITQSPKYLFRKEGQNVTLSCEQNLNHDAMYWYRQDPGQGLRLIYYSQIVNDFQKGDIAEGYSVSREKKESFPLTVTSAQKNPTAFYLCASSSAGRNTEAFFGQGTRLTVV.

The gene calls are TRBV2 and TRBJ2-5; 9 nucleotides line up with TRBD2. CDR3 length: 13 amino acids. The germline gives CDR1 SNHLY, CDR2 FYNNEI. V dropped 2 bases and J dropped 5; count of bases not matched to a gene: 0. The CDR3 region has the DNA TGTGCCAGCAGTGAACTAGCGGGGGAGACCCAGTACTTC. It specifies CASSELAGETQYF.

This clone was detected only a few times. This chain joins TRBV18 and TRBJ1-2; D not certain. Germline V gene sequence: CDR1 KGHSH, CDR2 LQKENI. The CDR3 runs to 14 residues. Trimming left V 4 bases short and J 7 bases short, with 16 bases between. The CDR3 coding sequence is TGTGCCAGCTCACTATCCGAGTCGGGCCTTGGCTACACCTTC. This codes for CASSLSESGLGYTF.

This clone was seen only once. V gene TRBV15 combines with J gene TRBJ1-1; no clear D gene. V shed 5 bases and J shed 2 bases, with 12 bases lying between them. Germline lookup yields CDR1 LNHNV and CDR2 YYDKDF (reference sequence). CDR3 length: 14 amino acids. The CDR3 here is CATSPWLLNTEAFF. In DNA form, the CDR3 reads TGTGCCACCAGCCCGTGGCTGCTAAACACTGAAGCTTTCTTT.

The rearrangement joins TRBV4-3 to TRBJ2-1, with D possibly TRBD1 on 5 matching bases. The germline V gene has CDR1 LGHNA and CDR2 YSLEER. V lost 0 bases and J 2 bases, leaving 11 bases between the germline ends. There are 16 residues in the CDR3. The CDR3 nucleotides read TGCGCCAGCAGCCAAGATCCAGGGATCACCTACAATGAGCAGTTCTTC. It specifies CASSQDPGITYNEQFF.

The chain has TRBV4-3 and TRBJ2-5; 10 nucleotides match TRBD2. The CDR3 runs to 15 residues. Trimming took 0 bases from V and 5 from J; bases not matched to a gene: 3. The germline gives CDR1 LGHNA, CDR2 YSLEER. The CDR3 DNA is TGCGCCAGCAGCCAAGACCTAGCGGGGGTTGAGACCCAGTACTTC. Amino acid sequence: CASSQDLAGVETQYF.

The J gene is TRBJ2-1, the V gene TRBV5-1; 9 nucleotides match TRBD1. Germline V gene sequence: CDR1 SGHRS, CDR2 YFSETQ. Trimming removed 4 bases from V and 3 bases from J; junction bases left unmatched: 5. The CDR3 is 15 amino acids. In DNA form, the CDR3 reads TGCGCCAGCAGCCCCGGGACAGGGAGCTACAATGAGCAGTTCTTC. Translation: CASSPGTGSYNEQFF.

As DNA, the CDR3 is TGCAGTGCGAGTAAAGAAGCTAACTATGGCTACACCTTC. Protein: CSASKEANYGYTF. The chain couples TRBV20-1 to TRBJ1-2; no clear D. CDR3 length: 13 residues. V lost 6 bases and J 0 bases, leaving 11 bases between the germline ends. CDR1 DFQATT and CDR2 SNEGSKA come from the germline V gene (reference sequence).

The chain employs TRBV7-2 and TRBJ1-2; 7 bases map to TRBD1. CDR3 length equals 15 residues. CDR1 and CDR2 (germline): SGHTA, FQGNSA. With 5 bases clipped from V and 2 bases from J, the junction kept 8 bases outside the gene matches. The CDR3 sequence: CASSRTGATNYGYTF. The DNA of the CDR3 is TGTGCCAGCAGCCGGACAGGAGCGACCAACTATGGCTACACCTTC.

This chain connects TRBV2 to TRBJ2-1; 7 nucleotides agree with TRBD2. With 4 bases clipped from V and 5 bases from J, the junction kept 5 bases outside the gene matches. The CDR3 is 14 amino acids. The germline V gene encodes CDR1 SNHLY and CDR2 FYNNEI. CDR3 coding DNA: TGTGCCAGCAGTGGGACTAGAGCCCACAATGAGCAGTTCTTC. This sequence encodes CASSGTRAHNEQFF. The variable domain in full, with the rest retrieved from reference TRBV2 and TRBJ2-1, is EPEVTQTPSHQVTQMGQEVILRCVPISNHLYFYWYRQILGQKVEFLVSFYNNEISEKSEIFDDQFSVERPDGSNFTLKIRSTKLEDSAMYFCASSGTRAHNEQFFGPGTRLTVL.

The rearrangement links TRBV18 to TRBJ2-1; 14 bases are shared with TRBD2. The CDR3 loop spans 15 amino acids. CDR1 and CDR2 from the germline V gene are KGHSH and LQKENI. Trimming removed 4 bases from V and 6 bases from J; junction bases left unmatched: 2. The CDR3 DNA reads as TGTGCCAGCTCACGCGGACTAGCGGGGGGCAATGAGCAGTTCTTC. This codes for CASSRGLAGGNEQFF.

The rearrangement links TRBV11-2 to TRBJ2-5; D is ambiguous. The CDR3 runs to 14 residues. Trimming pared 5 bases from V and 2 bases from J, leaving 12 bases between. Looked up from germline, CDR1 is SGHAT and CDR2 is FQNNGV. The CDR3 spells CASSPETFQETQYF. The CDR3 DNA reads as TGTGCCAGCAGCCCAGAGACCTTTCAAGAGACCCAGTACTTC.

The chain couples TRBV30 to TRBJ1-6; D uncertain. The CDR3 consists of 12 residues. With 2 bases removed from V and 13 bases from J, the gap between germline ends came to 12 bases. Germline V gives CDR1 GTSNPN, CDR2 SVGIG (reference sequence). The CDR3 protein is CAWSYWGWPLHF. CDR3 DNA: TGTGCCTGGAGTTATTGGGGATGGCCCCTCCACTTT.

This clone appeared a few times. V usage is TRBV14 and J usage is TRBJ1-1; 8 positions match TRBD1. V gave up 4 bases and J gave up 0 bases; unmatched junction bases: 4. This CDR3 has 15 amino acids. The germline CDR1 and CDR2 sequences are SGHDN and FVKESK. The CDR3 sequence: CASSPTGALNTEAFF. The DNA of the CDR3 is TGTGCCAGCAGCCCGACAGGGGCCTTGAACACTGAAGCTTTCTTT.

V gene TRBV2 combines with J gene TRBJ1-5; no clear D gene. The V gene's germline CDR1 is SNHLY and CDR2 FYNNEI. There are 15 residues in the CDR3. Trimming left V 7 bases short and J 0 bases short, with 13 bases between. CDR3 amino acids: CASTQAGNSNQPQHF. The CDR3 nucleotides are TGTGCCAGCACCCAAGCGGGTAATAGCAATCAGCCCCAGCATTTT.

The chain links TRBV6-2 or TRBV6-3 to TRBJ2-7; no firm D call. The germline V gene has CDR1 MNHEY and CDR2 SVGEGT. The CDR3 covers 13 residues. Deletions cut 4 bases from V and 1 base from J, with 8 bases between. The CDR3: CASSFGISYEQYF. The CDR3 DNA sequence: TGTGCCAGCAGTTTTGGAATATCCTACGAGCAGTACTTC.

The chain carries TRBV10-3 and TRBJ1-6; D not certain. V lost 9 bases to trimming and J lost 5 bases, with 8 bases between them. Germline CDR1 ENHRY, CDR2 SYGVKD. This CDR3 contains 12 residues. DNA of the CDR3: TGTGCCATGGGCCCTGATAATTCACCCCTCCACTTT. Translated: CAMGPDNSPLHF.

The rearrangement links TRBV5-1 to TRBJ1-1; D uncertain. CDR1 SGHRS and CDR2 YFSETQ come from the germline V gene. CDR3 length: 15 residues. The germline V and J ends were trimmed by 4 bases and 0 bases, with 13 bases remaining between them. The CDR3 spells CASSHGEGMNTEAFF. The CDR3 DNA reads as TGCGCCAGCAGCCACGGGGAAGGGATGAACACTGAAGCTTTCTTT. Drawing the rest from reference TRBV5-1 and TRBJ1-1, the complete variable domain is KAGVTQTPRYLIKTRGQQVTLSCSPISGHRSVSWYQQTPGQGLQFLFEYFSETQRNKGNFPGRFSGRQFSNSRSEMNVSTLELGDSALYLCASSHGEGMNTEAFFGQGTRLTVV.

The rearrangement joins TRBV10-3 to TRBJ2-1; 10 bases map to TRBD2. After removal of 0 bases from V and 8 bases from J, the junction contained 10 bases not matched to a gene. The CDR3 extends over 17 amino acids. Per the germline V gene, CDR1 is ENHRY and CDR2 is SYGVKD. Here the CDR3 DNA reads TGTGCCATCAGTGAGTCCCCTAGCGGGGGTGATCGCTATGAGCAGTTCTTC. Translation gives CAISESPSGGDRYEQFF.

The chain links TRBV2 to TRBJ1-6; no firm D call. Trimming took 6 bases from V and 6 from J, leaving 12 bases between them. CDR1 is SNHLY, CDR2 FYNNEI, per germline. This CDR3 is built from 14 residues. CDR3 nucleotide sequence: TGTGCCAGCAGCCTCCTTTCGCTTAATTCACCCCTCCACTTT. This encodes CASSLLSLNSPLHF.

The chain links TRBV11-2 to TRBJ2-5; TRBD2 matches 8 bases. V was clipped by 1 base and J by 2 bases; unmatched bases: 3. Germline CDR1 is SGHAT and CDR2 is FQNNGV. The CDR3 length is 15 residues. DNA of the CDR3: TGTGCCAGCAGCTTAGCGGGGGGGCCACAAGAGACCCAGTACTTC. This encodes CASSLAGGPQETQYF.

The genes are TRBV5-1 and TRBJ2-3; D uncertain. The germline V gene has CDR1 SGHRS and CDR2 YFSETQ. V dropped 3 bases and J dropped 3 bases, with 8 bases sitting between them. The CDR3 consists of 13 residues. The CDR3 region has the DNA TGCGCCAGCAGCTCACGGGTTACAGATACGCAGTATTTT. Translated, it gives CASSSRVTDTQYF.

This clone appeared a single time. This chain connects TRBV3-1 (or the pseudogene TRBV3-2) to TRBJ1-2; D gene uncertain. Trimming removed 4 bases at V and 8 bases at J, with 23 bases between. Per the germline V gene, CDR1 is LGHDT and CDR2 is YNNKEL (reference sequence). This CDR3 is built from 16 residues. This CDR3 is CASSLAERSLFLGYTF. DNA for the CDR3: TGTGCCAGCAGCCTCGCCGAGAGGTCCCTCTTTCTGGGCTACACCTTC.

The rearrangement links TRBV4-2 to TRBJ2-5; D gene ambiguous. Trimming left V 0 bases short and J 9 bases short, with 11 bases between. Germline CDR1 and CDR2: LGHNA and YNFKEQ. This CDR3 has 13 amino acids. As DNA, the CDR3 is TGTGCCAGCAGCCAAGATACTGAACGGGCCCAGTACTTC. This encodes CASSQDTERAQYF.

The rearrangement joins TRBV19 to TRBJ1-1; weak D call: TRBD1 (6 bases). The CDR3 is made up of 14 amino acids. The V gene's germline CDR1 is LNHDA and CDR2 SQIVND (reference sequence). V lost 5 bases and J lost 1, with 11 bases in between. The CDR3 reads CASSWGGRNTEAFF. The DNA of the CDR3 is TGTGCCAGTAGTTGGGGGGGCCGGAACACTGAAGCTTTCTTT.

CDR3 loop: CASSFASSNEKLFF. As DNA, the CDR3 is TGTGCCAGCAGCTTCGCATCGTCTAATGAAAAACTGTTTTTT. The gene calls are TRBV7-2 and TRBJ1-4; D remains ambiguous. Per germline, CDR1 SGHTA and CDR2 FQGNSA. The CDR3 has 14 residues. V lost 3 bases and J 3 bases, leaving 8 bases between the germline ends.